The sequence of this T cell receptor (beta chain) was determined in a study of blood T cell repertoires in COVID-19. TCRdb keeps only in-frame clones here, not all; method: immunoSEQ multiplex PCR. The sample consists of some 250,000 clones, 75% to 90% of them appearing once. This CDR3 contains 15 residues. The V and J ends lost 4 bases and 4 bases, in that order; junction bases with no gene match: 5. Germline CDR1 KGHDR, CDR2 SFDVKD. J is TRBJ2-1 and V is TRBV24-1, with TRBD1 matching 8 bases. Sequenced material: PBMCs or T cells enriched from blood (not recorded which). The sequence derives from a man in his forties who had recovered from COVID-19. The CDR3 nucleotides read TGTGCCACCAGTGAAAGGGACAGGTTATACAATGAGCAGTTCTTC. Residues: CATSERDRLYNEQFF.